This T cell receptor beta chain was identified during a study of blood T cells in healthy people across ages. The use of a sample-barcoded 5' primer and a J-beta primer mix characterized a second PCR of roughly 6 to 11 cycles. TCRdb independently ran MiXCR on the 5' RACE reads; one entry per CDR3 protein. The sample contains just under 750,000 distinct CDR3 sequences, approximately 21% of which appear only once. The specimen was blood. This clonotype was obtained from a man in his 70s in good health.

The CDR3 DNA reads TGCAGTGCTAGAACGGCAGGGGCTATTGGAGGGACCCAGTACTTC. Translated: CSARTAGAIGGTQYF. The chain carries TRBV20-1 and TRBJ2-5; D might be TRBD1 (6 bases). Germline CDR1 and CDR2: DFQATT and SNEGSKA (reference sequence). V lost 2 bases, J lost 7 bases, and 20 bases lay in between. The CDR3 sequence is 15 residues long.